This T cell receptor beta chain was recorded in a study of long-term antiretroviral therapy in people with HIV. Study-wide results and caveats: Collection of the blood took place between about 2003 and 2017. The ART regimens in use then may have been less effective than current ones. An increase in diversity followed ART, yet levels stayed below transplant donor controls. For ART adherence, viral resistance and therapy changes, no data were available. Compared with controls, HIV repertoires showed narrower CDR3 length ranges.

This CDR3 is built from 13 residues. V lost 8 bases and J lost 0, with 10 bases in between. Germline CDR1 LGHNA, CDR2 YSLEER. With survey level as its setting, the immunoSEQ assay was v3.0. Clones were read by immunoSEQ multiplex PCR, and TCRdb kept only the in-frame ones, dropping some. The sample lists tens of thousands of clones, about 84% occurring once. Notes on this clone: Its antigen remains unidentified.

V gene TRBV4-3 combines with J gene TRBJ1-1; D uncertain. The sequence came from a man aged 35-49 years with HIV. Sequencing was performed on unsorted PBMCs, taken 0.5 years before starting antiretroviral therapy. DNA of the CDR3: TGCGCCAGCTCCCACACGGTGAACACTGAAGCTTTCTTT. As protein: CASSHTVNTEAFF.